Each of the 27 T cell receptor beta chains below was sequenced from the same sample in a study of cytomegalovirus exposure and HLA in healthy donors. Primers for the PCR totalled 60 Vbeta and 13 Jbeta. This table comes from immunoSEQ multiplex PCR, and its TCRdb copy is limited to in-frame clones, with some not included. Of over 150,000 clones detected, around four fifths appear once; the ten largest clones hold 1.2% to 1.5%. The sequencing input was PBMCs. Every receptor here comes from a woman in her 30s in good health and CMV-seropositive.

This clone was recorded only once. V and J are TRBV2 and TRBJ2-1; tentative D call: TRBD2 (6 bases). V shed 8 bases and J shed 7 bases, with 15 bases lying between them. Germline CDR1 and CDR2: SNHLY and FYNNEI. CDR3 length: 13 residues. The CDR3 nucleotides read TGTGCCAGCGAACCCGGGGCGGGGAATGAGCAGTTCTTC. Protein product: CASEPGAGNEQFF.

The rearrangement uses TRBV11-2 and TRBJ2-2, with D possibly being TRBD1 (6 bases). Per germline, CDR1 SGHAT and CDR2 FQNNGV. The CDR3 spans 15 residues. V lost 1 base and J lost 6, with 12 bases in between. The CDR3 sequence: CASSLAQGRAGELFF. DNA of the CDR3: TGTGCCAGCAGCTTAGCACAGGGTCGAGCCGGGGAGCTGTTTTTT.

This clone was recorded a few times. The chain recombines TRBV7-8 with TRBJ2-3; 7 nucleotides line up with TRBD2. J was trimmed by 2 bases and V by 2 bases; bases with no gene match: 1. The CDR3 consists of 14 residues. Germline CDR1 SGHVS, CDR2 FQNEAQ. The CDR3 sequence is CASSLRDYTDTQYF. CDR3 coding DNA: TGTGCCAGCAGCTTACGGGACTACACAGATACGCAGTATTTT.

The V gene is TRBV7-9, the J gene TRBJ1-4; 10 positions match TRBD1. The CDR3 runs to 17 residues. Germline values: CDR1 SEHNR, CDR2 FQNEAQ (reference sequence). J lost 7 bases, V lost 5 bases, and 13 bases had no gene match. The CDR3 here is CASSASPGQGPGEKLFF. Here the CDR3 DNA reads TGTGCCAGCAGCGCATCGCCGGGACAGGGGCCGGGTGAAAAACTGTTTTTT.

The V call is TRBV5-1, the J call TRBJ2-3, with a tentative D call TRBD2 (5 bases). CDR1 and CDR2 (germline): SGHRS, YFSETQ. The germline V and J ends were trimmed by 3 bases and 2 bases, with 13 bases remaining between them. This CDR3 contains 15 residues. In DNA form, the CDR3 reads TGCGCCAGCAGCTCCGCCAGCGGTTACACAGATACGCAGTATTTT. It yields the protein CASSSASGYTDTQYF.

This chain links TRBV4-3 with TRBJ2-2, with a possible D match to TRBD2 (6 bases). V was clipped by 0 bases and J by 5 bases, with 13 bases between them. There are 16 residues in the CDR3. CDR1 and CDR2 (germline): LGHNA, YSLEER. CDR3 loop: CASSQEEGARTGELFF. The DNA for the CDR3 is TGCGCCAGCAGCCAAGAGGAGGGAGCAAGAACCGGGGAGCTGTTTTTT.

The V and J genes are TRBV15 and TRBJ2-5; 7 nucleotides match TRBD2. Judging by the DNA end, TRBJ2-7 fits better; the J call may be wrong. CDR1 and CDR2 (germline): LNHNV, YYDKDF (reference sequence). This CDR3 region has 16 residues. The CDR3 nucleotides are TGTGCCACCAGCAGAGTACTGGGGGAGGGCCTCTACGAGCAGTACTTC. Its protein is CATSRVLGEGLYEQYF.

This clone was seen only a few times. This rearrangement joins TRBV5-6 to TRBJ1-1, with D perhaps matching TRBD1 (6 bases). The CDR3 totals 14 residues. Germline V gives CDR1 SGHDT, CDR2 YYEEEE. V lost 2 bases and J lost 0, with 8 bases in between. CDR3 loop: CASSFRGMNTEAFF. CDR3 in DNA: TGTGCCAGCAGCTTCAGGGGCATGAACACTGAAGCTTTCTTT. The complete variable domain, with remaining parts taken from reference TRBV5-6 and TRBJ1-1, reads DAGVTQSPTHLIKTRGQQVTLRCSPKSGHDTVSWYQQALGQGPQFIFQYYEEEERQRGNFPDRFSGHQFPNYSSELNVNALLLGDSALYLCASSFRGMNTEAFFGQGTRLTVV.

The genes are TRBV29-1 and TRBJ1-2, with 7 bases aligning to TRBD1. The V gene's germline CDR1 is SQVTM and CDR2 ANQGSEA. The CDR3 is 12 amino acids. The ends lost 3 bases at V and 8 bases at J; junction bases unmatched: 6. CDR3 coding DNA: TGCAGCGTTGACAGGGGGGTCATGGGCTACACCTTC. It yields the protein CSVDRGVMGYTF.

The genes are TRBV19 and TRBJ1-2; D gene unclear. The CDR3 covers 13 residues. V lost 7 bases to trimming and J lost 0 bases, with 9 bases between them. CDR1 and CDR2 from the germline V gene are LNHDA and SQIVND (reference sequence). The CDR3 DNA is TGTGCCAGTACCGACGGAGCTAACTATGGCTACACCTTC. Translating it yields CASTDGANYGYTF.

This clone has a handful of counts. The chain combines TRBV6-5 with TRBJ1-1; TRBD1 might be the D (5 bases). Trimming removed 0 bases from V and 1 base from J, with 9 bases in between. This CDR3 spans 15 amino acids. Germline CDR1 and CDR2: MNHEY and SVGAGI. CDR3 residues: CASSYSRQPNTEAFF. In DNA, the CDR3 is TGTGCCAGCAGTTACTCGAGACAGCCGAACACTGAAGCTTTCTTT.

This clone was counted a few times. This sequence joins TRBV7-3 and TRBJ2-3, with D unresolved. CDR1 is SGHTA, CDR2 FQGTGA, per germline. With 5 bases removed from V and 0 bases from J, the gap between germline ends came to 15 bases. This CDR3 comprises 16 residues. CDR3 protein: CASSPVQNPSTDTQYF. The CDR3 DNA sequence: TGTGCCAGCAGCCCCGTGCAGAATCCTAGCACAGATACGCAGTATTTT.

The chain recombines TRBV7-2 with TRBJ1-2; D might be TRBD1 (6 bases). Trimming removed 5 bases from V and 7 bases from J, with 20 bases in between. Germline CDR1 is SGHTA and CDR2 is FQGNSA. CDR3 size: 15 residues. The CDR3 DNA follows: TGTGCCAGCAGCGTAGAGGCGACGGGGGGCTTTGGCTACACCTTC. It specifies CASSVEATGGFGYTF.

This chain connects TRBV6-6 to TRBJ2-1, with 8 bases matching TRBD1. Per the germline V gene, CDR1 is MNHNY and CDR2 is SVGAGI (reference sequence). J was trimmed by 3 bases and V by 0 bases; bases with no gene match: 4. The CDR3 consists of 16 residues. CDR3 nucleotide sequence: TGTGCCAGCAGTTACTCGACACAGGGGGGCTACAATGAGCAGTTCTTC. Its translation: CASSYSTQGGYNEQFF.

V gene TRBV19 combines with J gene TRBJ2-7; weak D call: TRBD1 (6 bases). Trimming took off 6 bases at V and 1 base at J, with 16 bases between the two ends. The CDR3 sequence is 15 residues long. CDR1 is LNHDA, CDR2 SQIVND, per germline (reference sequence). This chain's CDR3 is CASSYTGSDSYEQYF. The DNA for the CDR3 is TGTGCCAGTAGCTATACAGGGTCCGATTCCTACGAGCAGTACTTC. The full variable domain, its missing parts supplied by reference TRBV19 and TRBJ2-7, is DGGITQSPKYLFRKEGQNVTLSCEQNLNHDAMYWYRQDPGQGLRLIYYSQIVNDFQKGDIAEGYSVSREKKESFPLTVTSAQKNPTAFYLCASSYTGSDSYEQYFGPGTRLTVT.

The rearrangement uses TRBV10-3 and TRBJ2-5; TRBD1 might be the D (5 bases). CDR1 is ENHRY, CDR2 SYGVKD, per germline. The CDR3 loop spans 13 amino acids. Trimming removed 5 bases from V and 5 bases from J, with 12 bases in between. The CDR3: CAISINRLETQYF. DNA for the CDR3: TGTGCCATCAGTATCAACAGGTTGGAGACCCAGTACTTC.

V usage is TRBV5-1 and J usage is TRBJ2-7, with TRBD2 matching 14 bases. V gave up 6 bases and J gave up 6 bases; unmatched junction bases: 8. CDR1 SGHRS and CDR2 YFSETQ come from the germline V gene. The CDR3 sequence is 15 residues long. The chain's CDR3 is CASNQGLAGAPEQYF. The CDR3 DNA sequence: TGCGCCAGCAACCAGGGACTAGCGGGAGCCCCCGAGCAGTACTTC.

The chain's CDR3 is CASSATSSYNEQFF. As DNA, the CDR3 is TGTGCCAGCAGTGCCACTAGCTCCTACAATGAGCAGTTCTTC. The chain joins TRBV2 to TRBJ2-1; D may be TRBD2 (5 bases). The CDR3 is 14 amino acids. CDR1 and CDR2 (germline): SNHLY, FYNNEI. V lost 4 bases and J lost 0, with 7 bases in between. The complete variable domain, with remaining parts taken from reference TRBV2 and TRBJ2-1, reads EPEVTQTPSHQVTQMGQEVILRCVPISNHLYFYWYRQILGQKVEFLVSFYNNEISEKSEIFDDQFSVERPDGSNFTLKIRSTKLEDSAMYFCASSATSSYNEQFFGPGTRLTVL.

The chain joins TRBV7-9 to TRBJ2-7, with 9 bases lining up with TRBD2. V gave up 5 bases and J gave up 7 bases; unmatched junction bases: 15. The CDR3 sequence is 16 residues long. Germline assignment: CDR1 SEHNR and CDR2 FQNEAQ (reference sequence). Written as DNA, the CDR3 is TGTGCCAGCAGCCCTAGCGGGATTCGGGGTGGCGGGGAGCAGTACTTC. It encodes CASSPSGIRGGGEQYF.

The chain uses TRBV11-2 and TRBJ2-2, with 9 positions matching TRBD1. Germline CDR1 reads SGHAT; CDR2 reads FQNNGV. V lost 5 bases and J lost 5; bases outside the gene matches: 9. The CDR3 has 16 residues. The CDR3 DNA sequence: TGTGCCAGCAGCCTTACCGGGACAGGGCCGACCGGGGAGCTGTTTTTT. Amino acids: CASSLTGTGPTGELFF.

Here the CDR3 DNA reads TGTGCCAGCAGCTTAGGAACAGGGGGGGAAGCTTTCTTT. Its protein product is CASSLGTGGEAFF. The J gene is TRBJ1-1, the V gene TRBV11-3; TRBD1 agrees at 8 bases. Trimming at V came to 1 base and at J to 8 bases, leaving 3 bases not matched to a gene. The CDR3 has 13 residues. CDR1 SGHNT and CDR2 YENEEA come from the germline V gene.

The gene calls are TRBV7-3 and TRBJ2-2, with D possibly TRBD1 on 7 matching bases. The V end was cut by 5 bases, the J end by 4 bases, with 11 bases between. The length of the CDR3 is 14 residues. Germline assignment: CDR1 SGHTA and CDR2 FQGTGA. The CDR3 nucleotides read TGTGCCAGCAGCGCGGGACAGTTCACCGGGGAGCTGTTTTTT. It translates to CASSAGQFTGELFF.

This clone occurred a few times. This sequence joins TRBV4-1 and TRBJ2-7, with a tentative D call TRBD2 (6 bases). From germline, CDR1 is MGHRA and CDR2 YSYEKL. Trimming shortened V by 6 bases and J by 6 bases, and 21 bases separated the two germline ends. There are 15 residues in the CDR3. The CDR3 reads CASRFGGTTQSEQYF. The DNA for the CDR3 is TGCGCCAGCAGGTTCGGGGGTACCACCCAGAGCGAGCAGTACTTC.

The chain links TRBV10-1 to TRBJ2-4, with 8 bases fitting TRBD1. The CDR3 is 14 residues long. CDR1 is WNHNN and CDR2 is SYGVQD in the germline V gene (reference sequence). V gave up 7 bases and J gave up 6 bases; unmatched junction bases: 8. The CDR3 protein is CASTLDRAANIQYF. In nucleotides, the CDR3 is TGCGCCAGCACTTTGGACAGGGCGGCAAACATTCAGTACTTC.

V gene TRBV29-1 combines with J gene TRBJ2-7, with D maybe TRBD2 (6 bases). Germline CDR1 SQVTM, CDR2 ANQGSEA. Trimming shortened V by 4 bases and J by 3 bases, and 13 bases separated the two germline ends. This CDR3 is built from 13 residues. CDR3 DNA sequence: TGCAGCGTTGCCTCGGGGGAGGACTACGAGCAGTACTTC. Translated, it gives CSVASGEDYEQYF.

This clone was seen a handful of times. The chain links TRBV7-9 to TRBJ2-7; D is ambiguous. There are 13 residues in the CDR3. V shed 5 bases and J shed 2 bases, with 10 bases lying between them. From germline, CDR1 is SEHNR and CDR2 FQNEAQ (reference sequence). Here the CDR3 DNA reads TGTGCCAGCAGCGCCCTCAACACCTACGAGCAGTACTTC. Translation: CASSALNTYEQYF.

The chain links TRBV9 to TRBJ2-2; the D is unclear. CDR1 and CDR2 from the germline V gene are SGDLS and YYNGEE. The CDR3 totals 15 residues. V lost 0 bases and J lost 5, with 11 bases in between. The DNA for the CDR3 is TGTGCCAGCAGCGTAGCCGGCTGGCGGACCGGGGAGCTGTTTTTT. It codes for CASSVAGWRTGELFF.